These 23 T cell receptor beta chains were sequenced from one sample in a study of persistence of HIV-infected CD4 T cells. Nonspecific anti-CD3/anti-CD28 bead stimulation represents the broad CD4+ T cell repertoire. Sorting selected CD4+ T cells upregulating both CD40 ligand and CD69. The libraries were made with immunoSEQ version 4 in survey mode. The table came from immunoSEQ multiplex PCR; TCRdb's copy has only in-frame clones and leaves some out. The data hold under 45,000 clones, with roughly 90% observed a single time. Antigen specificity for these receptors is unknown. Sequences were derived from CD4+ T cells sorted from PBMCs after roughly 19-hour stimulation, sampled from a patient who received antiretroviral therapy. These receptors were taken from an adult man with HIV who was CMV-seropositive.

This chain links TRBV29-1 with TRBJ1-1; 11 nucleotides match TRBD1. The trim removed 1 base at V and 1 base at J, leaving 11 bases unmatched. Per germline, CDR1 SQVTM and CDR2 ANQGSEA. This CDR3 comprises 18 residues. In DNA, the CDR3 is TGCAGCGTTGAAGGCATGCTCGGGGACAGGGGGTGGAACACTGAAGCTTTCTTT. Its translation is CSVEGMLGDRGWNTEAFF. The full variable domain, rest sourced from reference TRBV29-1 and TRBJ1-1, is SAVISQKPSRDICQRGTSLTIQCQVDSQVTMMFWYRQQPGQSLTLIATANQGSEATYESGFVIDKFPISRPNLTFSTLTVSNMSPEDSSIYLCSVEGMLGDRGWNTEAFFGQGTRLTVV.

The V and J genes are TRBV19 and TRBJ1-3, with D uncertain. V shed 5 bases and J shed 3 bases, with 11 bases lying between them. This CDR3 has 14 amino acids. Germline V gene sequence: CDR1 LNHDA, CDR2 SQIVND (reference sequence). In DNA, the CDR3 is TGTGCCAGTAGTCAGCAGCAGGATGGAAACACCATATATTTT. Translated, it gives CASSQQQDGNTIYF.

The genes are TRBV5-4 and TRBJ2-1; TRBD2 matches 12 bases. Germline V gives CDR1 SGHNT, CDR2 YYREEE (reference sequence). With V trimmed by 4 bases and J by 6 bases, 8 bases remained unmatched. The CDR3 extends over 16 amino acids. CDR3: CASSDLAGGIPNEQFF. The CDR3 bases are TGTGCCAGCAGCGACCTAGCGGGGGGGATCCCCAATGAGCAGTTCTTC.

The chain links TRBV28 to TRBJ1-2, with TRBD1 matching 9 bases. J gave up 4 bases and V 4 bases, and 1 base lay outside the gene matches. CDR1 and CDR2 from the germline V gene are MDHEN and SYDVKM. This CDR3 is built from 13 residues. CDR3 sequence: CASSSDRGYGYTF. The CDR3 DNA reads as TGTGCCAGCAGTTCGGACAGGGGCTATGGCTACACCTTC.

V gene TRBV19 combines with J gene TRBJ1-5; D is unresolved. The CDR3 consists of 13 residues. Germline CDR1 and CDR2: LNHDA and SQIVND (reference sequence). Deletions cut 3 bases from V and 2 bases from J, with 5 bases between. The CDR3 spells CASSISRNQPQHF. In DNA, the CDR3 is TGTGCCAGTAGTATCTCTCGCAATCAGCCCCAGCATTTT.

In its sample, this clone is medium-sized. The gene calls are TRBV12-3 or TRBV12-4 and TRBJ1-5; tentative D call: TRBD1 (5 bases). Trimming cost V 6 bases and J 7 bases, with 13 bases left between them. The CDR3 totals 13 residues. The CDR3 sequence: CASRRDPGQPQHF. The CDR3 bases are TGTGCCAGCAGACGGGACCCGGGGCAGCCCCAGCATTTT.

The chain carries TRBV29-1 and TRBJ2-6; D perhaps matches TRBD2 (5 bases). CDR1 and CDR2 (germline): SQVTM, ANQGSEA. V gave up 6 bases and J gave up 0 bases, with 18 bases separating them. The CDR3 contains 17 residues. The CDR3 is CSVRSQVGLSGANVLTF. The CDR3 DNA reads TGCAGCGTAAGATCCCAGGTTGGACTCTCTGGGGCCAACGTCCTGACTTTC. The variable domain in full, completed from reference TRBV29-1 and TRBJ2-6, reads SAVISQKPSRDICQRGTSLTIQCQVDSQVTMMFWYRQQPGQSLTLIATANQGSEATYESGFVIDKFPISRPNLTFSTLTVSNMSPEDSSIYLCSVRSQVGLSGANVLTFGAGSRLTVL.

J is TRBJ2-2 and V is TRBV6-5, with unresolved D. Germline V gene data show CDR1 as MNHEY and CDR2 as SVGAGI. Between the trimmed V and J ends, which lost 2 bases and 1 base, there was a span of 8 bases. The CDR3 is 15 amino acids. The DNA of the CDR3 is TGTGCCAGCAGTTACGGATACCAGAACACCGGGGAGCTGTTTTTT. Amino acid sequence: CASSYGYQNTGELFF.

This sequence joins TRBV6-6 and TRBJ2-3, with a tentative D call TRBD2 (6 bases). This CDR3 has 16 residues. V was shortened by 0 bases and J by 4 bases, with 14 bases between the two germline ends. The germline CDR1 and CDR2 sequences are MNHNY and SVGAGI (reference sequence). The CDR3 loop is CASSYSATSKSDTQYF. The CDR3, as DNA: TGTGCCAGCAGTTACTCTGCGACTAGTAAATCAGATACGCAGTATTTT.

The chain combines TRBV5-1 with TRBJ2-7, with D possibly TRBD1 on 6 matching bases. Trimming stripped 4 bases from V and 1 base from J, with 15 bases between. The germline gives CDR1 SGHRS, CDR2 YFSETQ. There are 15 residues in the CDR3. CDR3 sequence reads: CASSPFLDSSYEQYF. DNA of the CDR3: TGCGCCAGCAGCCCATTCCTGGACAGTTCCTACGAGCAGTACTTC.

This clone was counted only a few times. For the CDR3, the DNA is TGTGCCACCAGTGCTCGACAGGGAAGCTATGGCTACACCTTC. It encodes CATSARQGSYGYTF. The V gene is TRBV24-1, the J gene TRBJ1-2; 7 bases align to TRBD1. The germline CDR1 and CDR2 sequences are KGHDR and SFDVKD. The CDR3 is 14 amino acids. V shed 5 bases, J shed 4 bases, and the junction held 6 bases outside the gene matches.

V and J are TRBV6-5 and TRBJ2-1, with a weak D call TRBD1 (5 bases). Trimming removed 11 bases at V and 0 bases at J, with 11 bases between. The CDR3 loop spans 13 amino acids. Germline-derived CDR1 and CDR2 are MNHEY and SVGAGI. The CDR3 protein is CASRASSYNEQFF. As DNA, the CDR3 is TGTGCCTCCAGGGCGAGCTCCTACAATGAGCAGTTCTTC.

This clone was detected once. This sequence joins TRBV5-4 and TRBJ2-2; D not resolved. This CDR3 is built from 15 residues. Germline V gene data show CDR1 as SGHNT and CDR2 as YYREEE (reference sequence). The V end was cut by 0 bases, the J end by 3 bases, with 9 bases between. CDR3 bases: TGTGCCAGCAGCTTGGGGCAGCTTTACACCGGGGAGCTGTTTTTT. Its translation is CASSLGQLYTGELFF.

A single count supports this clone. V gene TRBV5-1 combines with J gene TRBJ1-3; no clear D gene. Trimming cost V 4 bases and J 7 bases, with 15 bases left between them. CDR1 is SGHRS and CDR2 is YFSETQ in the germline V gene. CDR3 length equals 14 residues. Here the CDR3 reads CASSPGLSGNTIYF. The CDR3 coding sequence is TGCGCCAGCAGCCCCGGACTCTCGGGTAACACCATATATTTT.

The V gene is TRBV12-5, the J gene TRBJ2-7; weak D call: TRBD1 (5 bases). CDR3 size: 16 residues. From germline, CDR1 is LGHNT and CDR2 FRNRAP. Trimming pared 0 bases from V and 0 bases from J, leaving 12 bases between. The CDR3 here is CASGLVMTASSYEQYF. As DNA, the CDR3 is TGTGCTAGTGGTTTGGTAATGACAGCTAGCTCCTACGAGCAGTACTTC.

DNA of the CDR3: TGTGCCAGCAGTCGCAGCCGGGACAGCGAGCAGTACTTC. It yields the protein CASSRSRDSEQYF. This sequence joins TRBV6-6 and TRBJ2-7; 7 bases map to TRBD1. CDR1 MNHNY and CDR2 SVGAGI come from the germline V gene (reference sequence). V was clipped by 5 bases and J by 6 bases; unmatched bases: 7. The CDR3 consists of 13 residues.

The chain's CDR3 is CASSLKGGASPLHF. The CDR3 coding sequence is TGTGCCAGCAGCTTAAAGGGGGGCGCTTCACCCCTCCACTTT. This sequence joins TRBV7-9 and TRBJ1-6; a possible D gene is TRBD1 (6 bases). Germline values: CDR1 SEHNR, CDR2 FQNEAQ (reference sequence). Trimming pared 2 bases from V and 9 bases from J, leaving 11 bases between. This CDR3 is built from 14 residues.

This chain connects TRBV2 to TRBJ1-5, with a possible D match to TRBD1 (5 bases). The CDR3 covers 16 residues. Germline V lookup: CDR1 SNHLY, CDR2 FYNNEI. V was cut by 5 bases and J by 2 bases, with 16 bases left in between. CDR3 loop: CASSPRGELGNQPQHF. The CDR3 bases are TGTGCCAGCAGTCCCCGAGGGGAGTTGGGCAATCAGCCCCAGCATTTT.

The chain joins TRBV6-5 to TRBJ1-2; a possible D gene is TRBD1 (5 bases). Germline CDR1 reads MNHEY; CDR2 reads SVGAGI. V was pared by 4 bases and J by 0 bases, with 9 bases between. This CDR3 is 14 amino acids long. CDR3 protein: CASSLGAANYGYTF. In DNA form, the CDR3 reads TGTGCCAGCAGTTTAGGGGCAGCTAACTATGGCTACACCTTC.

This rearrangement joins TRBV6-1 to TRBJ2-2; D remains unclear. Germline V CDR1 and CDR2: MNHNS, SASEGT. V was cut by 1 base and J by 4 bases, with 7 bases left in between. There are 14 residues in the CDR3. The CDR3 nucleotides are TGTGCCAGCAGTGAAGACTGGGGCACCGGGGAGCTGTTTTTT. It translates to CASSEDWGTGELFF.

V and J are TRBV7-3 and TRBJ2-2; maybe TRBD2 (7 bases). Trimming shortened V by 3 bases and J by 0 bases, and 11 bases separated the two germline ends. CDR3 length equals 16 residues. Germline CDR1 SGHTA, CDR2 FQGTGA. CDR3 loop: CASSFPGGTNTGELFF. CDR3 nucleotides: TGTGCCAGCAGCTTTCCGGGGGGCACGAACACCGGGGAGCTGTTTTTT.

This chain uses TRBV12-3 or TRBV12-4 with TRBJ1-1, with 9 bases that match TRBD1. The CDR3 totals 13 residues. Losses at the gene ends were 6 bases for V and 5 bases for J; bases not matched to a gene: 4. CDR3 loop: CASRNRGPTEAFF. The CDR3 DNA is TGTGCCAGCAGGAACAGGGGGCCTACTGAAGCTTTCTTT.

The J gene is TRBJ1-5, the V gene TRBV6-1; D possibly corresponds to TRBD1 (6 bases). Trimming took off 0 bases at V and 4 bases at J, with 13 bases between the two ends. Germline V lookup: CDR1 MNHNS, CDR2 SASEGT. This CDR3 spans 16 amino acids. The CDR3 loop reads CASSEASPGTNQPQHF. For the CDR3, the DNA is TGTGCCAGCAGTGAAGCATCGCCAGGGACAAATCAGCCCCAGCATTTT.